This section outlines one T cell receptor beta chain sequence together with its context. Its antigen is unidentified. Germline V gene data show CDR1 as SEHNR and CDR2 as FQNEAQ (reference sequence). CDR3 length equals 18 residues. V gave up 0 bases and J gave up 0 bases, with 17 bases separating them. The sample originates from a study of Ad26.COV2.S vaccination and SARS-CoV-2 variants. Notes on the study in general: People who got the vaccine had more spike-specific TCR breadth than people who got placebo. Using TCR breadth and depth analyses may have led to underestimated total T cell responses. It was found that vaccine and placebo recipients had similar non-spike TCR breadth.

Clones were sequenced by immunoSEQ multiplex PCR, and TCRdb holds only the in-frame ones, with some missing. Here the sample spans about 350,000 clones, about 92% being singletons. This sequence originates from a human donor who had recovered from COVID-19. The specimen was peripheral blood, collected after recovery from COVID-19. This chain links TRBV7-9 with TRBJ1-1; possible D gene TRBD1, 5 bases. This CDR3 reads CASSLAGRDPRLNTEAFF. In nucleotides, the CDR3 is TGTGCCAGCAGCTTAGCGGGGCGGGACCCGCGATTGAACACTGAAGCTTTCTTT.